Listed here are 5 T cell receptor beta chains from one sample, sequenced in a study of response to subunit inactivated influenza vaccine. MiXCR, run by TCRdb on the RT-PCR reads, gives a single entry per CDR3 protein. Of just under 550,000 distinct CDR3 sequences listed, approximately 20% are singletons. These same records also appear under a second study, on T cells expressing NK-cell markers. That work states: TCR beta cDNA was made by 5'RACE template switching with UMIs.

The source was CD4+ T cells sorted from PBMCs, collected approximately 13 days after vaccination. The receptors come from a man aged 50 to 59 who received an inactivated influenza vaccine.

V gene TRBV19 combines with J gene TRBJ1-2, with TRBD1 matching 7 bases. Germline trimming cut 7 bases from V and 4 bases from J; bases unmatched to any gene: 9. Germline assignment: CDR1 LNHDA and CDR2 SQIVND (reference sequence). This CDR3 is 14 amino acids long. CDR3 nucleotides: TGTGCCAGTAAAAACCGGGACAGTACCTATGGCTACACCTTC. Its translation: CASKNRDSTYGYTF.

The J gene is TRBJ1-1, the V gene TRBV10-3, with D possibly being TRBD1 (5 bases). Germline loops: CDR1 ENHRY, CDR2 SYGVKD. Trimming cost V 0 bases and J 2 bases, with 10 bases left between them. CDR3 length equals 15 residues. DNA of the CDR3: TGTGCCATCAGTGAGTCTTCGACAGTTAACACTGAAGCTTTCTTT. Its protein is CAISESSTVNTEAFF.

This clonotype was seen only a few times. CDR3 sequence reads: CASSLGGSGRLTYNEQFF. For the CDR3, the DNA is TGTGCCAGCAGCCTAGGGGGTAGCGGGAGATTGACCTACAATGAGCAGTTCTTC. The rearrangement links TRBV11-2 to TRBJ2-1; 9 positions match TRBD2. Germline loops: CDR1 SGHAT, CDR2 FQNNGV. Losses at the gene ends were 5 bases for V and 2 bases for J; bases not matched to a gene: 13. CDR3 size: 18 residues.

The rearrangement joins TRBV10-3 to TRBJ1-6; no clear D gene. This CDR3 comprises 13 residues. V lost 3 bases and J 8 bases, leaving 8 bases between the germline ends. CDR1 and CDR2 (germline): ENHRY, SYGVKD. The DNA for the CDR3 is TGTGCCATCAGTGATGGTAGGGATTCACCCCTCCACTTT. Translated, it gives CAISDGRDSPLHF.

This clonotype was counted only a few times. The J gene is TRBJ1-1, the V gene TRBV6-2 or TRBV6-3, with 8 nucleotides matching TRBD1. Germline-derived CDR1 and CDR2 are MNHEY and SVGEGT. The CDR3 spans 13 residues. Germline trimming cut 7 bases from V and 4 bases from J; bases unmatched to any gene: 5. CDR3 sequence reads: CASTTTGGTEAFF. The DNA for the CDR3 is TGTGCCAGCACCACAACAGGGGGCACTGAAGCTTTCTTT.